This T cell receptor (beta chain) derives from a study of T-cell reconstitution after alpha-beta-depleted transplantation in children. This clonotype was seen only a few times. Library preparation (for TCRbeta) was performed with unique molecular identifiers. TCRdb analysed the PCR reads with MiXCR anew, one entry per CDR3 protein. The sample has about 500,000 distinct CDR3 sequences; 30% to 35% are singletons. Source: PBMCs from the stem cell graft donor, taken from the stem cell graft. The TCR comes from a human donor who donated a stem cell graft to a child with aplastic anemia.

The CDR3 DNA reads as TGCGCCAGCAGCATAGCGGGGGAGACCCAGTACTTC. Encoded protein: CASSIAGETQYF. V usage is TRBV5-1 and J usage is TRBJ2-5, with TRBD2 identical over 8 bases. The CDR3 is 12 residues long. CDR1 and CDR2 from the germline V gene are SGHRS and YFSETQ. After removal of 4 bases from V and 5 bases from J, the junction contained 1 base not matched to a gene.